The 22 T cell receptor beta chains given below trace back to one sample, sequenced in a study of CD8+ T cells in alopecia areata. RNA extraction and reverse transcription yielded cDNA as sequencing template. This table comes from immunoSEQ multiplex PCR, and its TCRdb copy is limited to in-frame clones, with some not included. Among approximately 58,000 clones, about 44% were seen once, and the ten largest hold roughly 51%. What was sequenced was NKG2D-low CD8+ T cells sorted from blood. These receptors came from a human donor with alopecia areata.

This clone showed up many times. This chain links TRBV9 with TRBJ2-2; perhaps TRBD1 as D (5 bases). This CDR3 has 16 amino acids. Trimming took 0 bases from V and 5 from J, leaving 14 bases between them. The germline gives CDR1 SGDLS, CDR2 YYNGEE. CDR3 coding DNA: TGTGCCAGCAGCGTAGGGGGCCAATTAAGGACCGGGGAGCTGTTTTTT. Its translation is CASSVGGQLRTGELFF.

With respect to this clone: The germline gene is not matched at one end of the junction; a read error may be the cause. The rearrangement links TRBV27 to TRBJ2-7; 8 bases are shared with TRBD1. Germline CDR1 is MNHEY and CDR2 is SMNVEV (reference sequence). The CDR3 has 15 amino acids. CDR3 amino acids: CASSLIGQGADEQYF. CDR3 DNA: TGTGCTAGCAGTTTAATTGGGCAGGGGGCTGATGAGCAGTACTTC.

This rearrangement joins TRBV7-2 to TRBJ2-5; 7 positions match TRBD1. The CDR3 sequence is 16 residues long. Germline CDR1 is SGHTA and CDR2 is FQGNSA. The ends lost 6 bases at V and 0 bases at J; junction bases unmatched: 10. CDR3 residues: CASRPFEGAHQETQYF. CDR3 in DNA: TGTGCCAGCAGGCCCTTCGAGGGGGCCCACCAAGAGACCCAGTACTTC.

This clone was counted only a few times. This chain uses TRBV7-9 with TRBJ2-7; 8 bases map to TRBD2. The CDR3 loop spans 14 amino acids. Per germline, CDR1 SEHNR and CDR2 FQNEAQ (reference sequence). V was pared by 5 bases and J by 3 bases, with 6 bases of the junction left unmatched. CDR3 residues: CASSPSGRLYEQYF. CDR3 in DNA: TGTGCCAGCAGCCCGAGCGGGAGACTCTACGAGCAGTACTTC.

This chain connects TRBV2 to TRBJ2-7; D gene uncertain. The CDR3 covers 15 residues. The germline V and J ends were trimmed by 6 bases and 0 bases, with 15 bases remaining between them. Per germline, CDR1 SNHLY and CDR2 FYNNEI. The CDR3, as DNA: TGTGCCAGCAGGCTTTCTCAGGAGAGCTCCTACGAGCAGTACTTC. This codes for CASRLSQESSYEQYF.

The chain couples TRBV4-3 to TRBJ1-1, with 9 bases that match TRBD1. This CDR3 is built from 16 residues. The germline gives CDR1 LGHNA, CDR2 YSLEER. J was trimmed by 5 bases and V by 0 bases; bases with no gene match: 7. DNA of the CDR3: TGCGCCAGCAGCCAAGAGGCTGACAGGGGGACAACTGAAGCTTTCTTT. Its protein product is CASSQEADRGTTEAFF.

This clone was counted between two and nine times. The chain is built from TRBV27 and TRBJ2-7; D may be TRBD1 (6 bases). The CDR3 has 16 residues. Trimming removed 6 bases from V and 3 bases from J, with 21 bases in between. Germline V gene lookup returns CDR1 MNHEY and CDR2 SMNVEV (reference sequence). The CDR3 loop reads CASRRQAKNLVYEQYF. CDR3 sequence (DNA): TGTGCCAGCAGACGACAGGCCAAGAACCTTGTCTACGAGCAGTACTTC.

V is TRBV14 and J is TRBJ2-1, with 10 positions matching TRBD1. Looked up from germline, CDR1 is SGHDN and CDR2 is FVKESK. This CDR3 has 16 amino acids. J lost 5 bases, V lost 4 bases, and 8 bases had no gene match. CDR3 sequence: CASSPRQGAMDNEQFF. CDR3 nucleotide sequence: TGTGCCAGCAGCCCGCGACAGGGGGCAATGGACAATGAGCAGTTCTTC.

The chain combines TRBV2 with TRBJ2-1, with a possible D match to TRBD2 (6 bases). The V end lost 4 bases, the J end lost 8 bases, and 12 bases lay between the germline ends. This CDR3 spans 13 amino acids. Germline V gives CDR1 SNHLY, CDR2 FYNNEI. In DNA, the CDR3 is TGTGCCAGCAGTGGGGGGACTCGGGATGAGCAGTTCTTC. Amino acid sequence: CASSGGTRDEQFF.

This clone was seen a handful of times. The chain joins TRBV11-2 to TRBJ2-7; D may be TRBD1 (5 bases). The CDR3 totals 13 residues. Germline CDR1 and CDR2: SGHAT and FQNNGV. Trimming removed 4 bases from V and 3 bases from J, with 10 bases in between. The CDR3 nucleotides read TGTGCCAGCAGCTACACAGGAGACTACGAGCAGTACTTC. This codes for CASSYTGDYEQYF.

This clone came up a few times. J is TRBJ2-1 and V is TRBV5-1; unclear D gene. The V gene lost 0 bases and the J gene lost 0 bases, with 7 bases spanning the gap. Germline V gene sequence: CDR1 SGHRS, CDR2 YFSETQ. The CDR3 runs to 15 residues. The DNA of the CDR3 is TGCGCCAGCAGCTTGGTCATGAGCTCCTACAATGAGCAGTTCTTC. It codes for CASSLVMSSYNEQFF.

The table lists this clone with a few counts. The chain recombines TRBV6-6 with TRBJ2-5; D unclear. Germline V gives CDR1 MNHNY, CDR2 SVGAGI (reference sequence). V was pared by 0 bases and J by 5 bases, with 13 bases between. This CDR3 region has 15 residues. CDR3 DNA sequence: TGTGCCAGCAGTTACTCGATGGGCCAGATCGAGACCCAGTACTTC. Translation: CASSYSMGQIETQYF.

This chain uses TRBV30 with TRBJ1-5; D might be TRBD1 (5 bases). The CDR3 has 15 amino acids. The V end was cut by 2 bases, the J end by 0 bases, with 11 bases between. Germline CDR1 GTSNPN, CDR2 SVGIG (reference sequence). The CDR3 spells CAWSPGAYSNQPQHF. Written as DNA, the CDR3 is TGTGCCTGGAGTCCCGGGGCTTATAGCAATCAGCCCCAGCATTTT. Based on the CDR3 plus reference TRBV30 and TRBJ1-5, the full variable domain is SQTIHQWPATLVQPVGSPLSLECTVEGTSNPNLYWYRQAAGRGLQLLFYSVGIGQISSEVPQNLSASRPQDRQFILSSKKLLLSDSGFYLCAWSPGAYSNQPQHFGDGTRLSIL.

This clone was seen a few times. The CDR3 DNA reads as TGTGCCATCAGTGAGTCGGAAGGGGGGCTTCAGCCCCAGCATTTT. Translating gives CAISESEGGLQPQHF. The genes are TRBV10-3 and TRBJ1-5; perhaps TRBD1 as D (6 bases). The germline V gene has CDR1 ENHRY and CDR2 SYGVKD. The CDR3 is 15 residues long. V lost 0 bases, J lost 6 bases, and 12 bases lay in between.

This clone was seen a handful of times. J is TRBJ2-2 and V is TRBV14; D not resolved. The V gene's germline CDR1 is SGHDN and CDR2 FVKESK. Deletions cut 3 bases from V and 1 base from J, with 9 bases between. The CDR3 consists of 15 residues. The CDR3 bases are TGTGCCAGCAGCCACATTTTACAGAACACCGGGGAGCTGTTTTTT. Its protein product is CASSHILQNTGELFF.

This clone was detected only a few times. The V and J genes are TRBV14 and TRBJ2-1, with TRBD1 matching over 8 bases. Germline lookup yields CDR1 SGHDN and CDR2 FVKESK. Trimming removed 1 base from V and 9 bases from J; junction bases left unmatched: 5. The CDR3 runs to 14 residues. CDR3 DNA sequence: TGTGCCAGCAGCCAAGGGACAGGGACAGCTGAGCAGTTCTTC. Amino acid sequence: CASSQGTGTAEQFF. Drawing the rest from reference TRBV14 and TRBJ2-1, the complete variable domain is EAGVTQFPSHSVIEKGQTVTLRCDPISGHDNLYWYRRVMGKEIKFLLHFVKESKQDESGMPNNRFLAERTGGTYSTLKVQPAELEDSGVYFCASSQGTGTAEQFFGPGTRLTVL.

The CDR3 DNA follows: TGTGCCAGCAGCCCGGGGTGGGGAAACAATGAGCAGTTCTTC. Translation: CASSPGWGNNEQFF. This chain joins TRBV5-4 and TRBJ2-1, with D tentatively TRBD2 (5 bases). Trimming left V 4 bases short and J 5 bases short, with 13 bases between. Germline V gene data show CDR1 as SGHNT and CDR2 as YYREEE (reference sequence). The CDR3 has 14 residues. The full variable domain, rest sourced from reference TRBV5-4 and TRBJ2-1, is ETGVTQSPTHLIKTRGQQVTLRCSSQSGHNTVSWYQQALGQGPQFIFQYYREEENGRGNFPPRFSGLQFPNYSSELNVNALELDDSALYLCASSPGWGNNEQFFGPGTRLTVL.

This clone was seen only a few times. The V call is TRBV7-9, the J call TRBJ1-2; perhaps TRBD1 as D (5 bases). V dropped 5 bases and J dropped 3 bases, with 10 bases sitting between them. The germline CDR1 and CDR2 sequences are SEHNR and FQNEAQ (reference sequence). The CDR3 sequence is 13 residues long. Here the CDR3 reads CASSAGTYYGYTF. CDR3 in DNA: TGTGCCAGCAGCGCCGGGACTTACTATGGCTACACCTTC.

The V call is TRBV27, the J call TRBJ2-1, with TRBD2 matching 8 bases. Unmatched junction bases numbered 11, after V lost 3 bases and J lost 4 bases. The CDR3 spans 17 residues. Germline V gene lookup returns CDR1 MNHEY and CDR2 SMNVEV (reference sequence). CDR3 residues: CASSFAVAGNTYNEQFF. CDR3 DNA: TGTGCCAGCAGTTTTGCCGTAGCGGGAAATACGTACAATGAGCAGTTCTTC.

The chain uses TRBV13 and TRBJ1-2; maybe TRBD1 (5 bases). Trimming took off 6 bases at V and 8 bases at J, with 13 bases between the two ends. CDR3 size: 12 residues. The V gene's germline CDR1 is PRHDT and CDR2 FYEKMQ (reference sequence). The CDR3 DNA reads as TGTGCCAGCAGGGGACCCAGCGAGGGCTACACCTTC. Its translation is CASRGPSEGYTF.

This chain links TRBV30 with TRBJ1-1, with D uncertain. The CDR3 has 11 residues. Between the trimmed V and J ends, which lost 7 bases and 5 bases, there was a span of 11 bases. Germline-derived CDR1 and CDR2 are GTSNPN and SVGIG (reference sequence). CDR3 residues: CASTRRTEAFF. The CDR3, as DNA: TGTGCCTCAACTAGGCGGACTGAAGCTTTCTTT.

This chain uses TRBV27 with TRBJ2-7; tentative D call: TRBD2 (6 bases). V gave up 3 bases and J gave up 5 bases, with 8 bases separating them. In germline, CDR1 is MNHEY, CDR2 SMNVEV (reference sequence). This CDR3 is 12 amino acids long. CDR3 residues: CASSFGGHEQYF. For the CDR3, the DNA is TGTGCCAGCAGTTTCGGGGGACACGAGCAGTACTTC.